The 32 T cell receptor beta chains in this list originate from one sample, sequenced in a study of blood T cells in healthy people across ages. Together with a sample-barcoded 5' primer, a J-beta primer mix was included in a second PCR lasting about 7 to 12 cycles. TCRdb processed the 5' RACE reads anew with MiXCR; each CDR3 protein has one entry. The table lists around 1.1 million distinct CDR3 sequences, around two fifths of them singletons. The sequenced material came from blood. The receptor source for this set is a man between 18 and 35 years old in good health.

In regard to this clonotype: The conserved closing phenylalanine or tryptophan is absent in this CDR3, likely reflecting a read error. The chain joins TRBV12-3 or TRBV12-4 to TRBJ2-3, with TRBD2 matching 13 bases. CDR3 length: 17 residues. The CDR3 DNA reads as TGTGCCAGCAGTTTGACTAGCGGGGGGATAACGACAGATATGCAGTATTAT. Amino acids: CASSLTSGGITTDMQYY.

Worth noting for this clonotype: This likely comes from a read error, as the CDR3 has no conserved phenylalanine or tryptophan at its end. V gene TRBV4-3 combines with J gene TRBJ1-1; TRBD1 matches at 7 bases. The CDR3 extends over 15 amino acids. Trimming took 1 base from V and 0 from J; bases not matched to a gene: 2. Germline V CDR1 and CDR2: LGHNA, YSLEER. The chain's CDR3 is CASSQGDRMNTEAFS. The DNA for the CDR3 is TGCGCCAGCAGCCAAGGGGACAGAATGAACACTGAAGCTTTCTCT.

This chain connects TRBV18 to TRBJ1-1, with D hard to call. Trimming pared 0 bases from V and 7 bases from J, leaving 9 bases between. The CDR3 consists of 13 residues. CDR1 KGHSH and CDR2 LQKENI come from the germline V gene. The CDR3 protein is CASSPPAGCEAFF. The CDR3 nucleotides read TGTGCCAGCTCACCACCGGCGGGGTGTGAAGCTTTCTTT.

The genes are TRBV6-6 and TRBJ2-3; D not certain. CDR3 length: 13 residues. CDR1 is MNHNY and CDR2 is SVGAGI in the germline V gene (reference sequence). V dropped 8 bases and J dropped 4 bases, with 13 bases sitting between them. In DNA, the CDR3 is TGTGCCAGCGCAGGCCTAGTGGCAGATACGCAGTATTTT. This gives the protein CASAGLVADTQYF.

This clonotype was observed a handful of times. This chain links TRBV6-1 with TRBJ2-5; D is possibly TRBD1 or TRBD2 (5 bases each). The DNA end favors TRBJ2-7, so the J call may be wrong. Germline CDR1 and CDR2: MNHNS and SASEGT. The CDR3 loop spans 16 amino acids. In nucleotides, the CDR3 is TGTGCCAGCAGTGAAGCGCCCCTTGGGGGAACCTACGAGCAGTACTTC. Translated, it gives CASSEAPLGGTYEQYF.

This clonotype was detected a few times. This sequence joins TRBV12-3 or TRBV12-4 and TRBJ1-2; D is unresolved. V lost 2 bases and J 8 bases, leaving 12 bases between the germline ends. The CDR3 length is 13 residues. Here the CDR3 DNA reads TGTGCCAGCAGTTTAAACAGCATATCCGGCTACACCTTC. It yields the protein CASSLNSISGYTF.

This clonotype turned up a few times. The V call is TRBV6-5, the J call TRBJ1-4; D uncertain. This CDR3 is 15 amino acids long. The V gene's germline CDR1 is MNHEY and CDR2 SVGAGI. Trimming shortened V by 0 bases and J by 8 bases, and 13 bases separated the two germline ends. CDR3 bases: TGTGCCAGCAGTTACTCGGCTGAAATAAGGGAAAAACTGTTTTTT. This encodes CASSYSAEIREKLFF.

With regard to this clonotype: This may be a read error: a much more frequent sequence differs by one nucleotide. The CDR3 region is CASGPLRDRMHNEQFF. In DNA form, the CDR3 reads TGTGCCAGCGGTCCCCTTAGGGACAGAATGCACAATGAGCAGTTCTTC. This rearrangement joins TRBV12-3 or TRBV12-4 to TRBJ2-1; 7 bases are a match to TRBD1. CDR3 size: 16 residues. V shed 8 bases and J 5 bases; nucleotides not matched to a gene: 15.

The rearrangement uses TRBV7-2 and TRBJ2-3, with D perhaps TRBD2 (6 bases). Per germline, CDR1 SGHTA and CDR2 FQGNSA. The CDR3 is made up of 14 amino acids. V lost 7 bases to trimming and J lost 7 bases, with 18 bases between them. The CDR3 DNA follows: TGTGCCAGCACCCCGCATTCAGGGAGGAATACGCAGTATTTT. It specifies CASTPHSGRNTQYF. Full variable domain (missing parts from reference TRBV7-2 and TRBJ2-3): GAGVSQSPSNKVTEKGKDVELRCDPISGHTALYWYRQSLGQGLEFLIYFQGNSAPDKSGLPSDRFSAERTGGSVSTLTIQRTQQEDSAVYLCASTPHSGRNTQYFGPGTRLTVL.

On this clonotype: With a much larger clone just one base away, this may be a read error. The V gene is TRBV4-3, the J gene TRBJ1-2, with D perhaps matching TRBD1 (5 bases). CDR3 length equals 14 residues. Trimming stripped 0 bases from V and 9 bases from J, with 14 bases between. Germline loops: CDR1 LGHNA, CDR2 YSLEER. The CDR3 protein is CASSQDLGSDSYTF. The CDR3 nucleotides are TGCGCCAGCAGCCAAGATCTTGGATCGGACAGCTACACCTTC.

The rearrangement uses TRBV12-3 or TRBV12-4 and TRBJ1-1; D uncertain. Trimming shortened V by 6 bases and J by 8 bases, and 10 bases separated the two germline ends. CDR3 size: 11 residues. The CDR3 spells CASRVSGEAFF. The CDR3 DNA sequence: TGTGCCAGCAGGGTTAGCGGGGAAGCTTTCTTT.

The chain is built from TRBV27 and TRBJ2-1; no reliable D call. The CDR3 runs to 15 residues. The germline V gene encodes CDR1 MNHEY and CDR2 SMNVEV (reference sequence). Trimming pared 8 bases from V and 4 bases from J, leaving 18 bases between. CDR3 in amino acids: CASQLSAVPYNEQFF. The CDR3 region has the DNA TGTGCCAGCCAACTAAGCGCGGTACCTTACAATGAGCAGTTCTTC.

This clonotype was counted between two and nine times. The chain carries TRBV28 and TRBJ1-3; a possible D gene is TRBD1 (5 bases). The CDR3 totals 17 residues. The germline V and J ends were trimmed by 6 bases and 0 bases, with 18 bases remaining between them. Germline V gene lookup returns CDR1 MDHEN and CDR2 SYDVKM. The CDR3 nucleotides are TGTGCCAGCAGCCGTGGGCGGGGGTCGAGCTCTGGAAACACCATATATTTT. Residues: CASSRGRGSSSGNTIYF.

The rearrangement joins TRBV6-5 to TRBJ2-1, with D possibly TRBD2 on 6 matching bases. Deletions cut 5 bases from V and 6 bases from J, with 14 bases between. Germline values: CDR1 MNHEY, CDR2 SVGAGI. There are 14 residues in the CDR3. The CDR3 nucleotides read TGTGCCAGCAGTGACCGGGGGTTTGCCAATGAGCAGTTCTTC. This sequence encodes CASSDRGFANEQFF.

The J gene is TRBJ1-1, the V gene TRBV20-1; D perhaps matches TRBD1 (6 bases). This CDR3 is built from 16 residues. Per germline, CDR1 DFQATT and CDR2 SNEGSKA (reference sequence). V lost 2 bases and J lost 3, with 19 bases in between. The CDR3 region has the DNA TGCAGTGCTAGAAGGGCAGGGGCCCGCCGGGACACTGAAGCTTTCTTT. Its translation is CSARRAGARRDTEAFF.

This rearrangement joins TRBV6-2 or TRBV6-3 to TRBJ2-7; 7 bases agree with TRBD1. Losses at the gene ends were 2 bases for V and 0 bases for J; bases not matched to a gene: 13. The length of the CDR3 is 18 residues. Germline lookup yields CDR1 MNHEY and CDR2 SVGEGT. The CDR3 DNA sequence: TGTGCCAGCAGTTACCCGACCGGGACAGCTATTTTCTCCTACGAGCAGTACTTC. It specifies CASSYPTGTAIFSYEQYF.

J is TRBJ2-5 and V is TRBV2; possibly TRBD2 for D (6 bases). Germline V gives CDR1 SNHLY, CDR2 FYNNEI. This CDR3 spans 14 amino acids. Deletions cut 6 bases from V and 2 bases from J, with 13 bases between. The chain's CDR3 is CASSNGTGQETQYF. The CDR3 bases are TGTGCCAGCAGCAACGGGACTGGACAAGAGACCCAGTACTTC. Together with reference TRBV2 and TRBJ2-5, the CDR3 gives the full variable domain: EPEVTQTPSHQVTQMGQEVILRCVPISNHLYFYWYRQILGQKVEFLVSFYNNEISEKSEIFDDQFSVERPDGSNFTLKIRSTKLEDSAMYFCASSNGTGQETQYFGPGTRLLVL.

This clonotype was detected many times. The chain carries TRBV6-5 and TRBJ1-1; D call uncertain. Germline lookup yields CDR1 MNHEY and CDR2 SVGAGI. V shed 6 bases and J shed 5 bases, with 7 bases lying between them. The CDR3 is made up of 11 amino acids. CDR3 loop: CASSHGTEAFF. In DNA form, the CDR3 reads TGTGCCAGCAGCCACGGGACTGAAGCTTTCTTT.

At least ten counts were recorded for this clonotype. The chain joins TRBV10-3 to TRBJ2-1; D could derive from TRBD1 or TRBD2 (7 bases each). V was clipped by 5 bases and J by 0 bases, with 14 bases between them. Germline CDR1 ENHRY, CDR2 SYGVKD. The CDR3 loop spans 16 amino acids. CDR3 loop: CAISTGEGSSYNEQFF. The CDR3 DNA follows: TGTGCCATCAGTACAGGGGAGGGTAGCTCCTACAATGAGCAGTTCTTC.

The chain carries TRBV20-1 and TRBJ1-6; no firm D call. Looked up from germline, CDR1 is DFQATT and CDR2 is SNEGSKA (reference sequence). This CDR3 has 13 amino acids. With 0 bases removed from V and 4 bases from J, the gap between germline ends came to 4 bases. DNA for the CDR3: TGCAGTGCTAGAGACTTTTATAATTCACCCCTCCACTTT. The encoded protein is CSARDFYNSPLHF.

The J gene is TRBJ2-3, the V gene TRBV7-9; no clear D. The ends were cut back, 6 bases at V and 2 bases at J, with 12 bases in the middle. The length of the CDR3 is 14 residues. CDR1 is SEHNR and CDR2 is FQNEAQ in the germline V gene (reference sequence). In nucleotides, the CDR3 is TGTGCCAGCAGTCACACTTGGGACACAGATACGCAGTATTTT. Its translation is CASSHTWDTDTQYF.

The chain's CDR3 is CASSLAGAQGDSPLHF. The DNA of the CDR3 is TGTGCCAGCAGCTTAGCTGGTGCGCAGGGGGACTCACCCCTCCACTTT. V gene TRBV7-3 combines with J gene TRBJ1-6; TRBD1 agrees at 7 bases. The V and J ends lost 2 bases and 10 bases, in that order; junction bases with no gene match: 11. The CDR3 totals 16 residues. In germline, CDR1 is SGHTA, CDR2 FQGTGA.

The chain recombines TRBV12-3 or TRBV12-4 with TRBJ1-1, with D perhaps TRBD1 (5 bases). V lost 1 base, J lost 10 bases, and 13 bases lay in between. The CDR3 consists of 13 residues. The CDR3 DNA follows: TGTGCCAGCAGTTTAGTTTCAGGGAATGGAGCTTTCTTT. The encoded protein is CASSLVSGNGAFF.

V is TRBV27 and J is TRBJ2-3, with D uncertain. The CDR3 is 14 amino acids. Trimming took 6 bases from V and 5 from J, leaving 15 bases between them. In germline, CDR1 is MNHEY, CDR2 SMNVEV (reference sequence). The CDR3 loop reads CASSQTRTGDTQYF. The CDR3 region has the DNA TGTGCCAGCAGCCAAACCAGGACCGGAGATACGCAGTATTTT.

V and J are TRBV5-1 and TRBJ2-3; D unresolved. V shed 0 bases and J shed 4 bases, with 9 bases lying between them. Germline V gives CDR1 SGHRS, CDR2 YFSETQ. The CDR3 is made up of 14 amino acids. CDR3: CASSLAQHADTQYF. The CDR3 region has the DNA TGCGCCAGCAGCTTGGCCCAGCACGCAGATACGCAGTATTTT.

This clonotype was detected a few times. The rearrangement links TRBV4-2 to TRBJ2-1, with D unclear. V lost 0 bases and J lost 8, with 11 bases in between. Germline-derived CDR1 and CDR2 are LGHNA and YNFKEQ. The CDR3 has 14 residues. For the CDR3, the DNA is TGTGCCAGCAGCCAAGAAAGATTGAGCGATGAGCAGTTCTTC. This encodes CASSQERLSDEQFF.

The chain uses TRBV12-3 or TRBV12-4 and TRBJ1-2, with D possibly matching TRBD1 (6 bases). The CDR3 totals 13 residues. Deletions cut 7 bases from V and 5 bases from J, with 14 bases between. The CDR3 bases are TGTGCCAGCACCCAACAGGGTGGATATGGCTACACCTTC. The encoded protein is CASTQQGGYGYTF.

The chain combines TRBV12-3 or TRBV12-4 with TRBJ2-5; tentatively, D is TRBD1 (6 bases). The CDR3 loop spans 13 amino acids. The V and J ends lost 6 bases and 11 bases respectively, with 19 bases between them. The CDR3 sequence: CASRGGNKDEQYF. As DNA, the CDR3 is TGTGCCAGCAGAGGGGGAAACAAGGATGAGCAGTACTTC.

This clonotype occurred a few times. V and J are TRBV21-1 and TRBJ2-7; the DNA was not compared with TRBD2, the D call given in the table. TRBV21-1 is a documented pseudogene. CDR3 length equals 17 residues. CDR3 in amino acids: CASSTASGYNDSYEQYF. CDR3 bases: TGTGCCAGCAGCACCGCTAGCGGGTACAACGACTCCTACGAGCAGTACTTC.

In this sample, this clonotype turned up a few times. This chain links TRBV15 with TRBJ1-5; 7 bases agree with TRBD1. Germline CDR1 LNHNV, CDR2 YYDKDF (reference sequence). CDR3 length: 16 amino acids. Unmatched junction bases numbered 6, after V lost 4 bases and J lost 0 bases. The CDR3 loop is CATSKRDSFSNQPQHF. CDR3 in DNA: TGTGCCACCAGCAAAAGGGACAGTTTTAGCAATCAGCCCCAGCATTTT.

The chain is built from TRBV28 and TRBJ2-1; 14 nucleotides agree with TRBD2. The DNA end favors TRBJ2-7, so the J call may be wrong. The germline V gene encodes CDR1 MDHEN and CDR2 SYDVKM. The CDR3 is 15 amino acids. Here the CDR3 reads CASSLYGTSGGEQYF. Written as DNA, the CDR3 is TGTGCCAGCAGTTTATATGGGACTAGCGGGGGCGAGCAGTACTTC.

The chain employs TRBV29-1 and TRBJ2-7; no clear D gene. Germline V gene lookup returns CDR1 SQVTM and CDR2 ANQGSEA. The CDR3 has 14 residues. V shed 0 bases and J shed 2 bases, with 11 bases lying between them. CDR3 in DNA: TGCAGCGTTGAAGATCGCGGATCTGCCTACGAGCAGTACTTC. This translates into CSVEDRGSAYEQYF.